This T cell receptor beta chain was captured in a study of T cell responses to AZD1222 COVID-19 vaccine. Sequenced by immunoSEQ multiplex PCR; TCRdb stores in-frame clones only, minus some. Counted here are roughly 140,000 clones, 85% to 95% occurring once; the ten biggest clones make up about 12%. This clone was counted once. CDR3 length: 14 amino acids. CDR1 SGHRS and CDR2 YFSETQ come from the germline V gene. V lost 4 bases, J lost 5 bases, and 7 bases stayed unmatched. The chain carries TRBV5-1 and TRBJ2-5; 8 bases align to TRBD1. This clonotype was sampled from an adult who had recovered from COVID-19. The specimen comprised peripheral blood, sampled after recovery from COVID-19. Here the CDR3 DNA reads TGCGCCAGCAGCGGACAGGGTTTCGACGAGACCCAGTACTTC. Protein: CASSGQGFDETQYF. The whole variable domain, filled in from reference TRBV5-1 and TRBJ2-5, reads KAGVTQTPRYLIKTRGQQVTLSCSPISGHRSVSWYQQTPGQGLQFLFEYFSETQRNKGNFPGRFSGRQFSNSRSEMNVSTLELGDSALYLCASSGQGFDETQYFGPGTRLLVL.